This TCR beta chain was observed in a study of blood T cell repertoires in COVID-19. The J segment lost 5 bases and the V segment lost 7 bases, leaving 1 base of the junction unmatched. This CDR3 has 11 residues. Looked up from germline, CDR1 is SQVTM and CDR2 is ANQGSEA. Turning to this clone: Other DNA sequences in this sample translate to the same CDR3.

Authors' methods: Reference gene primer amplification yielded estimated nucleated cell counts. The repertoire was sequenced with immunoSEQ multiplex PCR; TCRdb's copy has only in-frame clones and lacks some. D and trimming were read from the DNA, whereas the V and J calls and clone size are those reported in that table. The profile shows under 200,000 clones, roughly 90% of them singletons. The study recruited people aged about 18 to 90 years across approximately 23 US areas. Recovery meant two consecutive negative NP/OP PCR tests, professional clearance, or resolved symptoms. Sequences were obtained from PBMCs or T cells enriched from blood (not recorded which). The V and J genes are TRBV29-1 and TRBJ1-1; 10 nucleotides agree with TRBD1. The origin of this receptor is a woman aged 18 to 35 who had recovered from COVID-19. CDR3 region: CSADRGTEAFF. CDR3 nucleotides: TGCAGCGCGGACAGGGGGACTGAAGCTTTCTTT.